This entry is about one TCR beta chain. What it binds is unknown. This same CDR3 is encoded by further DNA sequences in the sample. DNA at 150 to 250 ng, 25,000 to 35,000 T cell genomes, went into sorted-subset replicate PCRs. TCRdb's copy holds only in-frame clones and misses some; the assay was immunoSEQ multiplex PCR. The sample gives about 2 million clones, about 95% of which show up once; 0.85% to 1.2% is in the top ten. It was CD45RO-negative cells, positively selected for CCR7, that made up naive CD8 cells, with terminally differentiated effector memory CD45RA+ cells excluded. Germline loops: CDR1 SGHNT, CDR2 YYREEE (reference sequence). The CDR3 runs 15 residues. Trimming took off 5 bases at V and 8 bases at J, with 22 bases between the two ends. The record originates from a study of shared clonotypes between healthy human individuals. As for the study in general: The plates for each donor numbered three CD4 naive, three CD4 memory, two CD8 naive and one CD8 memory. Study conclusions and caveats: Compared with clonotypes that all four donors shared, non-shared clonotypes had lower generation probabilities. Generally, estimated richness proved larger in naive subsets than it did in memory subsets.

This TCR was recovered from a man between 18 and 29 years old in good health. Sequencing was carried out using naive CD8+ T cells sorted from blood. The gene calls are TRBV5-4 and TRBJ1-2; no clear D gene. The CDR3 protein is CASSLRIAAYDGYTF. The CDR3 region has the DNA TGTGCCAGCAGTTTGAGAATTGCGGCCTATGACGGCTACACCTTC. Using reference TRBV5-4 and TRBJ1-2 for the parts outside the CDR3, the full variable domain is ETGVTQSPTHLIKTRGQQVTLRCSSQSGHNTVSWYQQALGQGPQFIFQYYREEENGRGNFPPRFSGLQFPNYSSELNVNALELDDSALYLCASSLRIAAYDGYTFGSGTRLTVV.